The present T cell receptor (beta chain) was sequenced within a study of CD4 T cells in relation to SARS-CoV-2 and coronaviruses. The study's findings and limits: The assay detects memory recall responses, not culture-primed primary responses.

On this clone itself: Its cognate antigen is unknown.

The V gene's germline CDR1 is SNHLY and CDR2 FYNNEI. V shed 8 bases and J shed 6 bases, with 20 bases lying between them. This CDR3 spans 15 amino acids. The data were produced by immunoSEQ multiplex PCR, yet TCRdb's version contains in-frame clones alone and is incomplete. The table shows more than 30,000 clones, with roughly 88% occurring only once. The sample was memory CD4+ T cells from PBMCs. This sequence originates from an adult with COVID-19. This chain joins TRBV2 and TRBJ2-1, with a weak D call TRBD1 (6 bases). This chain's CDR3 is CASSRGSGTGNEQFF. The CDR3 DNA reads as TGTGCCAGCTCGAGGGGGTCAGGGACGGGCAATGAGCAGTTCTTC.